This entry describes one TCR beta chain. This specimen comes from a study of blood T cell repertoires in COVID-19. Study-level information: Acute and convalescent COVID-19 specimens originated in the United States, Italy and Spain.

In the authors' methods: For nucleated cells, counts were estimated from reference gene primer amplification. Profiling relied on immunoSEQ multiplex PCR, and the TCRdb table lists in-frame clones only, not all of them. V and J calls plus clone size are reproduced from that table; the DNA served to infer D and trimming. The repertoire holds about 670,000 clones, with over 80% as singletons. The CDR3 length is 15 residues. Germline CDR1 MGHRA, CDR2 YSYEKL. The ends were cut back, 5 bases at V and 0 bases at J, with 14 bases in the middle. The clonotype comes from a woman in her late teens or twenties with acute or convalescent COVID-19. The chain couples TRBV4-1 to TRBJ2-7, with D tentatively TRBD2 (6 bases). Sequencing was performed on peripheral blood. CDR3 DNA: TGCGCCAGCAGCAACCGGGACGGGAGCTCCTACGAGCAGTACTTC. It yields the protein CASSNRDGSSYEQYF.